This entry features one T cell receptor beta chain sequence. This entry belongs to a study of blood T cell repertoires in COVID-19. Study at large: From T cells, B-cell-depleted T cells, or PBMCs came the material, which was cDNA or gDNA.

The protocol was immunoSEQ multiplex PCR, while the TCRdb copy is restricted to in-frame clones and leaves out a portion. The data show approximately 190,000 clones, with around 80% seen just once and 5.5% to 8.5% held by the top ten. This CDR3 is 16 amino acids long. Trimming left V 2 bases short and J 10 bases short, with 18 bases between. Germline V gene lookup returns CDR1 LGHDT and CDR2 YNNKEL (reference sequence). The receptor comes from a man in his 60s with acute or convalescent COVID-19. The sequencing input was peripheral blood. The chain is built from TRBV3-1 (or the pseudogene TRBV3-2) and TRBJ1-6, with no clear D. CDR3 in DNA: TGTGCCAGCAGCCAATGGGTGGGTCGGATCAGGTCACCCCTCCACTTT. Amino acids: CASSQWVGRIRSPLHF.